Following are 13 T cell receptor beta chains from one sample sequenced in a study of T-cell memory formation after mild COVID-19. Using its own MiXCR run on the 5' RACE reads, TCRdb lists one record per CDR3 protein. The data show 75,000 to 95,000 distinct CDR3 sequences, with 13% seen just once and about 28% held by the top ten. Input material: PBMCs or a T cell subset sorted from them (not recorded which). The receptors stem from an adult woman who had mild COVID-19 (a few samples of this study predate the infection). Cell type and time point are not known.

This clonotype was observed a handful of times. The rearrangement joins TRBV25-1 to TRBJ2-3, with a possible D match to TRBD1 (6 bases). This CDR3 has 15 amino acids. Germline V CDR1 and CDR2: MGHDK, SYGVNS. V lost 2 bases and J lost 2, with 11 bases in between. CDR3 DNA sequence: TGTGCCAGCAGTGAAGGAACAGGGCTCACAGATACGCAGTATTTT. This gives the protein CASSEGTGLTDTQYF.

J is TRBJ1-2 and V is TRBV6-5; 9 nucleotides align to TRBD1. The germline V gene has CDR1 MNHEY and CDR2 SVGAGI. V gave up 6 bases and J gave up 2 bases; unmatched junction bases: 4. The CDR3 sequence is 14 residues long. CDR3: CASSFGQGNYGYTF. DNA of the CDR3: TGTGCCAGCAGCTTTGGACAGGGGAACTATGGCTACACCTTC.

Ten or more counts support this clonotype. The J gene is TRBJ2-5, the V gene TRBV12-3 or TRBV12-4; 7 positions agree with TRBD2. The CDR3 is 14 amino acids. The trim removed 5 bases at V and 5 bases at J, leaving 8 bases unmatched. The CDR3 protein is CASSLRTRRETQYF. Here the CDR3 DNA reads TGTGCCAGCAGTCTCCGGACTAGGCGGGAGACCCAGTACTTC.

This clonotype was detected a few times. This rearrangement joins TRBV4-1 to TRBJ2-5, with D possibly being TRBD2 (6 bases). The CDR3 runs to 15 residues. Germline-derived CDR1 and CDR2 are MGHRA and YSYEKL. The ends were cut back, 4 bases at V and 5 bases at J, with 17 bases in the middle. As DNA, the CDR3 is TGCGCCAGCAGCCCTGGGGACTCATGGGGGGAGACCCAGTACTTC. Protein sequence: CASSPGDSWGETQYF.

The V and J genes are TRBV6-1 and TRBJ1-2; 11 nucleotides align to TRBD1. The CDR3 has 15 amino acids. Germline lookup yields CDR1 MNHNS and CDR2 SASEGT. The trim removed 1 base at V and 8 bases at J, leaving 6 bases unmatched. CDR3: CASSEGGQGADGYTF. Written as DNA, the CDR3 is TGTGCCAGCAGTGAAGGTGGACAGGGGGCTGACGGCTACACCTTC.

This clonotype came up a few times. The V call is TRBV20-1, the J call TRBJ2-2; 11 bases align to TRBD2. This CDR3 has 18 residues. With V trimmed by 0 bases and J by 2 bases, 8 bases remained unmatched. The germline V gene encodes CDR1 DFQATT and CDR2 SNEGSKA (reference sequence). The CDR3 protein is CSARDQLAGAINTGELFF. CDR3 DNA: TGCAGTGCTAGAGATCAACTAGCGGGGGCCATAAACACCGGGGAGCTGTTTTTT.

This clonotype was picked up a small number of times. The chain links TRBV20-1 to TRBJ1-1; D is ambiguous. Trimming cost V 1 base and J 6 bases, with 9 bases left between them. The CDR3 length is 12 residues. Germline lookup yields CDR1 DFQATT and CDR2 SNEGSKA (reference sequence). CDR3 DNA sequence: TGCAGTGCTAGAGGACCTGGGGCTGAAGCTTTCTTT. Its translation is CSARGPGAEAFF.

The chain has TRBV27 and TRBJ2-7; perhaps TRBD1 as D (6 bases). V was shortened by 7 bases and J by 4 bases, with 14 bases between the two germline ends. Germline lookup yields CDR1 MNHEY and CDR2 SMNVEV (reference sequence). The CDR3 length is 13 residues. CDR3 bases: TGTGCCAGCACCTGGGGGCCCGGGTACGAGCAGTACTTC. Residues: CASTWGPGYEQYF.

V usage is TRBV18 and J usage is TRBJ1-1; 8 nucleotides line up with TRBD1. V lost 3 bases and J lost 4; bases outside the gene matches: 7. The CDR3 contains 15 residues. Per germline, CDR1 KGHSH and CDR2 LQKENI. CDR3 protein: CASSPSDRGGTEAFF. CDR3 nucleotides: TGTGCCAGCTCACCGAGTGACAGGGGAGGCACTGAAGCTTTCTTT.

This clonotype came up a few times. The V and J genes are TRBV6-2 or TRBV6-3 and TRBJ1-1; D gene uncertain. This CDR3 has 11 amino acids. Germline-derived CDR1 and CDR2 are MNHEY and SVGEGT. Trimming stripped 0 bases from V and 4 bases from J, with 0 bases between. The CDR3 nucleotides read TGTGCCAGCAGTTACTCCACTGAAGCTTTCTTT. This sequence encodes CASSYSTEAFF.

This chain connects TRBV6-1 to TRBJ2-1; 9 nucleotides align to TRBD2. Germline V gives CDR1 MNHNS, CDR2 SASEGT. The CDR3 extends over 17 amino acids. Trimming took 3 bases from V and 4 from J; bases not matched to a gene: 10. CDR3 DNA: TGTGCCAGCAGTGAGGTGAGAGCTAGCGGGACATACAATGAGCAGTTCTTC. Protein sequence: CASSEVRASGTYNEQFF.

Only a few counts were recorded for this clonotype. The chain employs TRBV7-7 and TRBJ2-2; the match to TRBD2 covers 8 bases. This CDR3 has 16 residues. V lost 1 base to trimming and J lost 4 bases; unmatched junction nucleotides: 5. CDR1 and CDR2 (germline): SSHAT, FNYEAQ (reference sequence). CDR3 coding DNA: TGTGCCAGCAGCTTAGTACTAGCGGCCCTCACCGGGGAGCTGTTTTTT. Amino acid sequence: CASSLVLAALTGELFF. The complete variable domain, with remaining parts taken from reference TRBV7-7 and TRBJ2-2, reads GAGVSQSPRYKVTKRGQDVTLRCDPISSHATLYWYQQALGQGPEFLTYFNYEAQPDKSGLPSDRFSAERPEGSISTLTIQRTEQRDSAMYRCASSLVLAALTGELFFGEGSRLTVL.

The table lists this clonotype with a few counts. The CDR3 protein is CASSSPGGFYEQYF. CDR3 coding DNA: TGTGCCAGCAGCTCCCCAGGGGGATTCTACGAGCAGTACTTC. The rearrangement links TRBV7-9 to TRBJ2-7, with 7 bases fitting TRBD1. V gave up 4 bases and J gave up 3 bases; unmatched junction bases: 6. This CDR3 has 14 residues. From germline, CDR1 is SEHNR and CDR2 FQNEAQ (reference sequence).